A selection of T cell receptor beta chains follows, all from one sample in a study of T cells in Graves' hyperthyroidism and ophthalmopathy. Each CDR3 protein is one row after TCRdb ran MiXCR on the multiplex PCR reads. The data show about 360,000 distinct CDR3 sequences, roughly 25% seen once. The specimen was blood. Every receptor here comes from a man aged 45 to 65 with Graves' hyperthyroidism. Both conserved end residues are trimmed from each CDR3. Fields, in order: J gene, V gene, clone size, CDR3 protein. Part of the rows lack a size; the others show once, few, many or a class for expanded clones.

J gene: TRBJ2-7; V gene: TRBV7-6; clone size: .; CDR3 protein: ASTRTGTYEQY
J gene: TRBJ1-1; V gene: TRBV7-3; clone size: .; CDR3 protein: ASSPVGGRQNTEAF
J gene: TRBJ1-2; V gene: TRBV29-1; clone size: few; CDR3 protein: SVEGTGGELNYGYT
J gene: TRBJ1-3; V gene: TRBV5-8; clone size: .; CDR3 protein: ASSLGRLMGNTIY
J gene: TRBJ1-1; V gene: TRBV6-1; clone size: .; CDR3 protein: ASREDSSNREAF
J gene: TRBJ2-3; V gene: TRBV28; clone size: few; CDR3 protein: ASTGRTSGTDTQY
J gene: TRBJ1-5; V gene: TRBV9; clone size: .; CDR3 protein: ASSVGTVNQPQH
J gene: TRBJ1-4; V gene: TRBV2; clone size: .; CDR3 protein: ASSGLLGAANEKLF
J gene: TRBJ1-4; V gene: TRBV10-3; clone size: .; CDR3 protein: AISADRTNEKLF
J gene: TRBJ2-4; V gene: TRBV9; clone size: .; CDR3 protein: ASSVGTYGVKNIQY
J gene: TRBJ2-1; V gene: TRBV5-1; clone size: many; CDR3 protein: ASSSGLAGEGNEQF
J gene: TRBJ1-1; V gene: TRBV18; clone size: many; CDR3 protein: ASSPLEGRAEAF
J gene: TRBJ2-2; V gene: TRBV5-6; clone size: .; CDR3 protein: ASSPEVANTGELF
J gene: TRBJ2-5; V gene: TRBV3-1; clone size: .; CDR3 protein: ASSLAVEETEY
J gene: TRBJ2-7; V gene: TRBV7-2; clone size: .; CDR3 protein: ASSFKGAGGGEQY
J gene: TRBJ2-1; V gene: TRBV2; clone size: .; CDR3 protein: ASRPGLAGSYNEQF
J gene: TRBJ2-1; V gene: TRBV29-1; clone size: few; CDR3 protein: SAGLAGPYNEQF
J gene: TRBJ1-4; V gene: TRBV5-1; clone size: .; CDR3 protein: ASSSTGDNEKLF
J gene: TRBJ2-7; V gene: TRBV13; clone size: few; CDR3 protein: ASSSSGMSYEQY
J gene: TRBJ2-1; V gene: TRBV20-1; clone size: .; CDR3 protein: SARVTLFAGADEQF
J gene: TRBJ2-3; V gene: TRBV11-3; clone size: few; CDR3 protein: ASIPGTSGTDTQY
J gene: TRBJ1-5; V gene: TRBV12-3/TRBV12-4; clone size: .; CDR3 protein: ASSYRVSQPQH
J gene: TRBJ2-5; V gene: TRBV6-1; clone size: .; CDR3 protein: ASSAGPATETQY
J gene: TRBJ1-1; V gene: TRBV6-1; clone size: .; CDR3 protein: ASSDGGGHTSAF
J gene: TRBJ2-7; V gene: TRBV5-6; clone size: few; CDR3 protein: ASSFRNLAGSYEQY
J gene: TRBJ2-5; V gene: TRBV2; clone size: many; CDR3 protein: ASNGQVETQY
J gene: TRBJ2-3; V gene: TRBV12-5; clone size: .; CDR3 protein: ASGSPTNLAGEEDTQY
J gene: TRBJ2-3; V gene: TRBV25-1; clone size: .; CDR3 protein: ASEDSYTDTQY
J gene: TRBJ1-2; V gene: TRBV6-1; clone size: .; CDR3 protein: ASSENRDGYT
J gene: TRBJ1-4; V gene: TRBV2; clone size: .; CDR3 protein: ASSRGQDEKLF
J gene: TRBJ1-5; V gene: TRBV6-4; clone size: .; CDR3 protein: ASRDRNQPQH
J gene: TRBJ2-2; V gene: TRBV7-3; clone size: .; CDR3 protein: ASSLLLFTGELF
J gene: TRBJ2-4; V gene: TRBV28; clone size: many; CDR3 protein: ASRLGGSGNIQY
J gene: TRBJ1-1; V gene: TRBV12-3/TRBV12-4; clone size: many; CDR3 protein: ASTTAGYTEAF
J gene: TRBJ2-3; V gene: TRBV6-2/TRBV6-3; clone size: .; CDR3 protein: ASSYLKTQY
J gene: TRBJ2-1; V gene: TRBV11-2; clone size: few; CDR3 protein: ASSLEWGGTVTNEQF
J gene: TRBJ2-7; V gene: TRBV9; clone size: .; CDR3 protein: ASSPGRSRTYEQY
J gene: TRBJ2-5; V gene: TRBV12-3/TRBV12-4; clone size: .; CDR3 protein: ASSIGTGQETQY
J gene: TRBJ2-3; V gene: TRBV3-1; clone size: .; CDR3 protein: ASSHWTSGPLTDTQY
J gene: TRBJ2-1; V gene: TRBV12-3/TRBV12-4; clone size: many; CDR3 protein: ASSLGGLRSTNNEQF
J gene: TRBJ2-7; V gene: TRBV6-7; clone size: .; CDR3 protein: ASSYLIADNEQY
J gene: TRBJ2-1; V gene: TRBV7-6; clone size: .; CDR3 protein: ASSPARGSAYNEQF
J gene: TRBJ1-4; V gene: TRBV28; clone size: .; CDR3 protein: ASNTPTGSRSKLF
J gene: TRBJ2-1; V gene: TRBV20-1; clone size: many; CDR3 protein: SAARDRIYEQF
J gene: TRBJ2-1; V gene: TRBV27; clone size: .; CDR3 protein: ASWVVYNEQF
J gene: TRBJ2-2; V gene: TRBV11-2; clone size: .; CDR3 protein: ASSLFLGGNTGELF
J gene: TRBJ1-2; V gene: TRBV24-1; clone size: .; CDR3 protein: ATSDSGSYGYT
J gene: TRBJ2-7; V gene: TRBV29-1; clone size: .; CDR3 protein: SVDISYEQY
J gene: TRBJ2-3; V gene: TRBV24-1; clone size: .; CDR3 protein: ATSDWVGTQY
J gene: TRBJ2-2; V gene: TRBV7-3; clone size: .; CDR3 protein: ASSPRAGLPGELF
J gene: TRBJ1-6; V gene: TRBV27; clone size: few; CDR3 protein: ASSYRPGNSPLH
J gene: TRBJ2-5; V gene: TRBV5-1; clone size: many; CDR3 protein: ASRYTGQGGQETQY
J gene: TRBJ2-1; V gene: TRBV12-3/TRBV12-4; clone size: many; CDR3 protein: ASIPDRVAYNEQF
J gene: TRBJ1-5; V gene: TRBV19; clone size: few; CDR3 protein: ASTDGSNQPQH
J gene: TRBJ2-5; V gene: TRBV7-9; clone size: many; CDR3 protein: ASSWGQETQY